This TCR beta chain is drawn from a study of blood T cell repertoires in COVID-19. Study-level background: Donors in the United States, Italy and Spain gave samples during acute or convalescent COVID-19.

Germline V gene sequence: CDR1 SGHRS, CDR2 YFSETQ. CDR3 length: 16 amino acids. V was pared by 0 bases and J by 1 base, with 14 bases between. Source study methods: Amplification from reference gene primers served as the basis for estimated nucleated cell counts. Method: immunoSEQ multiplex PCR; TCRdb's copy keeps in-frame clones and lacks some. The V and J calls and clone size are taken from that table; D and trimming were inferred from the DNA. Among about 200,000 clones listed, 86% were seen once. The V call is TRBV5-1, the J call TRBJ2-7; TRBD1 is a possible D gene (7 bases). The sequence was collected from a woman in her seventies with acute or convalescent COVID-19. The specimen was peripheral blood. CDR3 residues: CASSLGRPGGSYEQYF. The CDR3 coding sequence is TGCGCCAGCAGCTTGGGTCGGCCAGGGGGGTCCTACGAGCAGTACTTC.